The present TCR beta chain was sequenced within a study of cytomegalovirus exposure and HLA in healthy donors. The primer mix had 60 Vbeta and 13 Jbeta primers. TCRdb's table, derived via immunoSEQ multiplex PCR, lists solely in-frame clones and lacks some. The sample includes 90,000 to 150,000 clones, about 83% seen only once; the top ten take less than 3.5%. The clonotype originates from a female donor in good health and CMV-seronegative. What was sequenced was PBMCs.

The CDR3 here is CASSLEGGSPNTEAFF. As DNA, the CDR3 is TGTGCCAGCAGCTTAGAAGGGGGCAGCCCGAACACTGAAGCTTTCTTT. The chain links TRBV11-2 to TRBJ1-1; 7 nucleotides agree with TRBD1. Germline trimming cut 0 bases from V and 1 base from J; bases unmatched to any gene: 5. Germline loops: CDR1 SGHAT, CDR2 FQNNGV. CDR3 size: 16 residues. Full variable domain (rest looked up from reference TRBV11-2 and TRBJ1-1): EAGVAQSPRYKIIEKRQSVAFWCNPISGHATLYWYQQILGQGPKLLIQFQNNGVVDDSQLPKDRFSAERLKGVDSTLKIQPAKLEDSAVYLCASSLEGGSPNTEAFFGQGTRLTVV.